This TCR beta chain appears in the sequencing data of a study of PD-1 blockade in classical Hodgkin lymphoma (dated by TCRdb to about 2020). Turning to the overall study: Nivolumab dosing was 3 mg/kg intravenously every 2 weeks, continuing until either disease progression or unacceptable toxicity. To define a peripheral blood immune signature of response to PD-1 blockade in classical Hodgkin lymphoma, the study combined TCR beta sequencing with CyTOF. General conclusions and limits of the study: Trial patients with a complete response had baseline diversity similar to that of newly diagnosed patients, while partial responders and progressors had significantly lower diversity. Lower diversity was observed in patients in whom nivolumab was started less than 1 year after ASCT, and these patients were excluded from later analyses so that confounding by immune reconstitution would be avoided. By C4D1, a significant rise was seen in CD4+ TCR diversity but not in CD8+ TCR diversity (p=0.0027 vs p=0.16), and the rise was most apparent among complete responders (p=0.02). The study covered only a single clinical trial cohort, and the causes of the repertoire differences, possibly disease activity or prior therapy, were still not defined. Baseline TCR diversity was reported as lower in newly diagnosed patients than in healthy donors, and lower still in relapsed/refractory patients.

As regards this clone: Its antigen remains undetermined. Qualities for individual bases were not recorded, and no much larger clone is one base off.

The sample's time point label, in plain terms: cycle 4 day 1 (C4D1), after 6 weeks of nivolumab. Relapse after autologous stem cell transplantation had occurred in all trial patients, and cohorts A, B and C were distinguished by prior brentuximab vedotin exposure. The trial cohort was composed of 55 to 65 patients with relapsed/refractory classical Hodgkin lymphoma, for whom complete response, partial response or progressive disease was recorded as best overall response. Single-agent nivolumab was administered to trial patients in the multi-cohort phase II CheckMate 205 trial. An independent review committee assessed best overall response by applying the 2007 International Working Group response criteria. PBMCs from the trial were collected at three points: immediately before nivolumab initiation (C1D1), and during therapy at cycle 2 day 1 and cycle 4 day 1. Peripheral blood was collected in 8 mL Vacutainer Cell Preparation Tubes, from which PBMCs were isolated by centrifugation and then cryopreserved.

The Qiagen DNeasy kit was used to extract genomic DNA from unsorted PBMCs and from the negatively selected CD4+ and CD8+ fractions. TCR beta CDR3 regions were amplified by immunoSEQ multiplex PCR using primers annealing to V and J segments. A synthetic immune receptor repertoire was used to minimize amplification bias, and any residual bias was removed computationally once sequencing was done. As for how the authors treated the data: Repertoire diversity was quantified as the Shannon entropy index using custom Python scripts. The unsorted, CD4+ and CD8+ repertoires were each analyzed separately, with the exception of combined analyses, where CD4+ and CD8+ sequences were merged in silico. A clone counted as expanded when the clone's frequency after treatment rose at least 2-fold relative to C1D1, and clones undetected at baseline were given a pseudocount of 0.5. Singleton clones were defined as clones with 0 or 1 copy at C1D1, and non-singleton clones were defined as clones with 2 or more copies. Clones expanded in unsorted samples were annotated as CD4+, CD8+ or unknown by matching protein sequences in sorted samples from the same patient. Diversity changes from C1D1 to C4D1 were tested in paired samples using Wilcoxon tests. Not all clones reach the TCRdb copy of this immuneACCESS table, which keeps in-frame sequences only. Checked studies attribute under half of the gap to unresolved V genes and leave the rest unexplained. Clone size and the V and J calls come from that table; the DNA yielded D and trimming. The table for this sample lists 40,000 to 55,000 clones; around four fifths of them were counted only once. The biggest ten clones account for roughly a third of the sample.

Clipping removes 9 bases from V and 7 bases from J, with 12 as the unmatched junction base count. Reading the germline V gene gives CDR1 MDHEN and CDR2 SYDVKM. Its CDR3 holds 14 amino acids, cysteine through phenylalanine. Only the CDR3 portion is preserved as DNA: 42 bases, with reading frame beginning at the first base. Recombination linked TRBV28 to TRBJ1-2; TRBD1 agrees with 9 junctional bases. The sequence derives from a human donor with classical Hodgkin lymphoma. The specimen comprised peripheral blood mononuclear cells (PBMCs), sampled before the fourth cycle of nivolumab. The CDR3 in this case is CASRRGGQGFGYTF. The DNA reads TGTGCCAGTCGGAGAGGGGGACAGGGATTTGGCTACACCTTC.